A selection of T cell receptor beta chains follows, all from one sample in a study of OX40 agonist ivuxolimab in advanced cancers. Some clones are missing from TCRdb's copy, which holds only in-frame ones; the method was immunoSEQ multiplex PCR. Among over 55,000 clones listed, around 94% were seen once. The material sequenced was CD4+ or CD8+ T cells sorted from blood, taken in a trial of the OX40 agonist ivuxolimab. All receptors derive from an adult with an advanced solid tumor such as melanoma, head and neck, liver or kidney cancer. The CDR3 runs from the conserved cysteine through the conserved F or W. A D gene is named only where the DNA matches it firmly. Expanded clones are given a class, and other clones once, few, many or no size at all.

TRBV9	NA	NA	TRBJ2-3	TGTGCCAGCAGCGTACGATCCCCCCCGCGCCCCGGCACAGATACGCAGTATTTT	CASSVRSPPRPGTDTQYF
TRBV2	TRBD1	NA	TRBJ2-7	TGTGCCAGCAGCTTTTTACGGGACAGAATCTACGAGCAGTACTTC	CASSFLRDRIYEQYF
TRBV7-9	NA	NA	TRBJ2-2	TGTGCCAGCAGCTTAGTCGGCGGGGAGCTGTTTTTT	CASSLVGGELFF
TRBV28	TRBD1	NA	TRBJ2-7	TGTGCCAGCAGGCTACCGGGACAGGACGACTCCTACGAGCAGTACTTC	CASRLPGQDDSYEQYF
TRBV29-1	NA	NA	TRBJ1-2	TGCAGCGTGAGGGGGGCGGCTCCCGATGGCTACACCTTC	CSVRGAAPDGYTF
TRBV6-5	NA	NA	TRBJ1-5	TGTGCCAGCATGGGAGGGGCCCACAATCAGCCCCAGCATTTT	CASMGGAHNQPQHF
TRBV7-6	TRBD1	NA	TRBJ2-7	TGTGCCAGCAGCCCCACCTCCGGGACAGGGTCTCTTTACGAGCAGTACTTC	CASSPTSGTGSLYEQYF
TRBV28	NA	NA	TRBJ1-1	TGTGCCAGCAGTAACCGCGGGAACACTGAAGCTTTCTTT	CASSNRGNTEAFF
TRBV7-2	TRBD1	NA	TRBJ2-7	TGTGCCAGCAGCTTGACCCCGGGACAGGGGAGTTTTCCCTACGAGCAGTACTTC	CASSLTPGQGSFPYEQYF
TRBV5-6	TRBD2	NA	TRBJ2-1	TGTGCCAGCAGCTGGGAGACTAGCGGGAGTTACAATGAGCAGTTCTTC	CASSWETSGSYNEQFF
TRBV9	NA	once	TRBJ2-3	TGTGCCAGCAGCGTAGGGGACTGGATCACAGATACGCAGTATTTT	CASSVGDWITDTQYF
TRBV14	NA	once	TRBJ1-4	TGTGCCAGCAGCCACTCGAGGACAGTTAATGAAAAACTGTTTTTT	CASSHSRTVNEKLFF
TRBV6-5	NA	NA	TRBJ1-2	TGTGCCAGCAGACTCCCCCGGAACGGTGCGTATGGCTACACCTTC	CASRLPRNGAYGYTF
TRBV9	NA	NA	TRBJ1-1	TGTGCCAGCAGCGTAGTGGGGCGGGGGGCGAACACTGAAGCTTTCTTT	CASSVVGRGANTEAFF
TRBV19	NA	once	TRBJ1-2	TGTGCCGGGGGGGACCCAGGGGACGGCTACACCTTC	CAGGDPGDGYTF
TRBV30	NA	NA	TRBJ1-1	TGTGCCTGGAGTCCCGGGCCATGGGGCACTGAAGCTTTCTTT	CAWSPGPWGTEAFF
TRBV5-1	NA	NA	TRBJ2-1	TGCGCCAGCAGCTTCCGGTTGGACAATGAGCAGTTCTTC	CASSFRLDNEQFF
TRBV7-7	NA	NA	TRBJ2-5	TGTGCCAGCAGCTTAGCGTACGGTGGGGATGAGACCCAGTACTTC	CASSLAYGGDETQYF
TRBV5-4	NA	NA	TRBJ2-7	TGTGCCAGCAGCTTGGGAGTCGGCGAGCAGTACTTC	CASSLGVGEQYF
TRBV28	NA	NA	TRBJ2-4	TGTGCCAGCAGTTTAGAGTTTGGGGGTGCGGCCAAAAACATTCAGTACTTC	CASSLEFGGAAKNIQYF
TRBV5-1	NA	NA	TRBJ1-5	TGCGCCAGCAGCTTGGCCGGACAGTTTAGCAATCAGCCCCAGCATTTT	CASSLAGQFSNQPQHF
TRBV5-1	NA	NA	TRBJ1-5	TGCGCCAGCAGCTTGGGAGATTATAGCAATCAGCCCCAGCATTTT	CASSLGDYSNQPQHF
TRBV4-3	TRBD1	NA	TRBJ2-7	TGCGCCAGCAGCCAAGAGCCAGGGGGCAGGTACGAGCAGTACTTC	CASSQEPGGRYEQYF
TRBV9	TRBD2	NA	TRBJ2-3	TGTGCCAGCGGGGGACTAGCGTTGACAGATACGCAGTATTTT	CASGGLALTDTQYF
TRBV5-6	NA	NA	TRBJ2-5	TGTGCCAGCAGCTTGGGGGCGTACCAAGAGACCCAGTACTTC	CASSLGAYQETQYF
TRBV5-1	NA	NA	TRBJ1-1	TGCGCCAGCAGCCTAACCTCAAGCCCGGCGGACACTGAAGCTTTCTTT	CASSLTSSPADTEAFF
TRBV7-2	NA	NA	TRBJ2-4	TGTGCCAGCACCCTACAGGACAGACTAGCCAAAAACATTCAGTACTTC	CASTLQDRLAKNIQYF
TRBV27	TRBD1	NA	TRBJ2-7	TGTGCCAGCAGTCAGGACAGGGCCACCTACGAGCAGTACTTC	CASSQDRATYEQYF
TRBV6-1	NA	NA	TRBJ2-2	TGTGCCAGCAGTGAATGGGGGGGCCTGAACACCGGGGAGCTGTTTTTT	CASSEWGGLNTGELFF
TRBV7-9	NA	NA	TRBJ1-4	TGTGCCAGCAGCTTAGGGACACCCAATGAAAAACTGTTTTTT	CASSLGTPNEKLFF
TRBV28	NA	NA	TRBJ1-1	TGTGCCAGCAGTTTGCCGCCCTCAGGGGACACTGAAGCTTTCTTT	CASSLPPSGDTEAFF